This is a list of T cell receptor beta chains from one sample in a study of blood T cell repertoires in COVID-19. TCRdb's table, derived via immunoSEQ multiplex PCR, lists solely in-frame clones and lacks some. The table includes roughly 230,000 clones, 88% detected once. Sequenced material: peripheral blood. The receptor source for this set is a human donor in a cohort sampled during active COVID-19. Each CDR3 is given with its conserved first and last residue. Each record gives: V gene, J gene, clone size, D gene, CDR3 protein, CDR3 DNA. The D gene is left open where the match is weak. Clone sizes are given selectively: once, few, many, or a class where the clone is expanded.

>TRBV6-5|TRBJ2-5|NA|NA
CASSFRLRRGETQYF
TGTGCCAGCAGTTTCCGACTCCGGAGGGGAGAGACCCAGTACTTC
>TRBV7-9|TRBJ2-2|NA|TRBD2
CASSFSLAGGADTGELFF
TGTGCCAGCAGCTTCTCGCTAGCGGGAGGGGCGGACACCGGGGAGCTGTTTTTT
>TRBV11-2|TRBJ2-7|NA|NA
CASSLGPPREQYF
TGTGCCAGCAGCTTAGGTCCCCCTCGCGAGCAGTACTTC
>TRBV6-1|TRBJ2-7|NA|TRBD2
CASSDKLAGTSIYEQYF
TGTGCCAGCAGTGATAAGCTAGCGGGAACGTCTATCTACGAGCAGTACTTC
>TRBV21-1|TRBJ2-7|NA|NA
CASSVRQGAQGAYEQYF
TGTGCCAGCAGCGTCCGACAGGGGGCACAAGGAGCCTACGAGCAGTACTTC
>TRBV18|TRBJ1-3|NA|NA
CASSPPVGRLSGNTIYF
TGTGCCAGCTCACCACCAGTGGGGCGTCTCTCTGGAAACACCATATATTTT
>TRBV4-2|TRBJ1-5|NA|TRBD1
CASSLHDRVANQPQHF
TGTGCCAGCAGTCTTCACGACAGGGTGGCCAATCAGCCCCAGCATTTT
>TRBV9|TRBJ2-5|NA|NA
CASSVGPGKETQYF
TGTGCCAGCAGCGTAGGTCCGGGTAAGGAGACCCAGTACTTC
>TRBV2|TRBJ1-2|once|TRBD1
CASTGPGQGTPNYGYTF
TGTGCCAGCACAGGACCGGGACAGGGGACCCCTAACTATGGCTACACCTTC
>TRBV10-3|TRBJ2-7|NA|TRBD1
CAISESHDREGGEQYF
TGTGCCATCAGTGAGTCCCACGACAGGGAAGGAGGAGAGCAGTACTTC